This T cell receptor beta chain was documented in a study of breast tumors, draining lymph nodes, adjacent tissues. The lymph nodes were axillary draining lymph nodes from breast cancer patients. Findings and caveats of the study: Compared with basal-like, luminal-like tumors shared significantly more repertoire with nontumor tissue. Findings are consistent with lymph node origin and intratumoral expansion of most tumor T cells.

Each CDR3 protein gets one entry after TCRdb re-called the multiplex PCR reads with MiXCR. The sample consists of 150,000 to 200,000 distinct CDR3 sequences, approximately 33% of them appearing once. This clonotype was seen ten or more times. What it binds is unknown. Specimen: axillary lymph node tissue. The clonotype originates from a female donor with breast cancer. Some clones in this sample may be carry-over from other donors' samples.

The DNA for the CDR3 is TGTGCCAGCAGTGAACCCCCGGGACTCGGACTAGCGGGTTTTCTTTCCTCCTACGAGCAGTACTTC. It specifies CASSEPPGLGLAGFLSSYEQYF. The genes are TRBV6-4 and TRBJ2-7; TRBD2 agrees at 11 bases. CDR1 is MRHNA, CDR2 SNTAGT, per germline. The CDR3 length is 22 residues. V lost 3 bases and J lost 0; bases outside the gene matches: 22.